Given below is one T cell receptor (beta chain) in context. Its antigen is still unknown. Base qualities are not at hand, and no much larger clone is one base apart. The library was produced with the immunoSEQ multiplex PCR assay. TCRdb stores this immuneACCESS table with in-frame sequences only. Part of the clones is absent; in the studies checked, under half of the shortfall reflects unresolved V genes, and no reason is known for the rest. Across this sample there are 95,000 to 150,000 clones, with about 90% seen only once. In total, the top ten clones hold around 3% of the sample. The data were taken from a study of control samples from healthy donors and cancer patients (dated by TCRdb to the early 2020s). Sequencing used blood. This receptor was taken from a man aged 55 to 69 in good health.

The CDR3 protein is CASSPIGSEANVLTF. The DNA sequence is given as TGCGCCAGCAGCCCCATTGGGTCGGAGGCCAACGTCCTGACTTTC. The chain is encoded by TRBV5-1 joined to TRBJ2-6; too little of a D gene remains to name it. In the germline V gene, CDR1 corresponds to SGHRS and CDR2 to YFSETQ. Including cysteine and phenylalanine, the CDR3 has 15 amino acids. The CDR3 DNA has 45 bases and is translated from base 1. V loses 4 bases, J loses 6 bases, and the germline ends lie 14 bases apart.